The 30 T cell receptor beta chains given below trace back to one sample, sequenced in a study of shared clonotypes between healthy human individuals. CD45RO-negative CD8 cells positively selected for CCR7 made up the naive population, which excluded terminally differentiated effector memory CD45RA+ cells. Produced via immunoSEQ multiplex PCR; TCRdb's table is partial and in-frame only. This sample has 800,000 or so clones, with 90% to 97% found just once. Input material: naive CD8+ T cells sorted from blood. The receptors shown here come from a man between 25 and 39 years old in good health.

The gene calls are TRBV7-6 and TRBJ2-3; possible D gene TRBD2, 6 bases. Trimming took off 2 bases at V and 4 bases at J, with 19 bases between the two ends. This CDR3 contains 17 residues. CDR1 SGHVS and CDR2 FNYEAQ come from the germline V gene. In nucleotides, the CDR3 is TGTGCCAGCAGCTTACCACGAGTAGCGGTGGATCCAGATACGCAGTATTTT. Translating it yields CASSLPRVAVDPDTQYF.

The J gene is TRBJ2-7, the V gene TRBV27; 9 bases agree with TRBD2. CDR3 length: 14 amino acids. Germline values: CDR1 MNHEY, CDR2 SMNVEV (reference sequence). Trimming at V came to 3 bases and at J to 3 bases, leaving 3 bases not matched to a gene. CDR3 region: CASSLTAGGYEQYF. In nucleotides, the CDR3 is TGTGCCAGCAGTTTGACAGCGGGAGGCTACGAGCAGTACTTC.

Here the CDR3 reads CASSRDGGTDTQYF. The CDR3 DNA is TGTGCCAGCAGTCGGGACGGTGGCACAGATACGCAGTATTTT. V and J are TRBV9 and TRBJ2-3; TRBD1 or TRBD2 may be the D gene (5 bases each). Germline values: CDR1 SGDLS, CDR2 YYNGEE. The CDR3 runs to 14 residues. V lost 5 bases and J 1 base, leaving 11 bases between the germline ends. Together with reference TRBV9 and TRBJ2-3, the CDR3 gives the full variable domain: DSGVTQTPKHLITATGQRVTLRCSPRSGDLSVYWYQQSLDQGLQFLIQYYNGEERAKGNILERFSAQQFPDLHSELNLSSLELGDSALYFCASSRDGGTDTQYFGPGTRLTVL.

The chain recombines TRBV6-5 with TRBJ2-1, with TRBD2 identical over 13 bases. Germline V CDR1 and CDR2: MNHEY, SVGAGI. After removal of 4 bases from V and 4 bases from J, the junction contained 4 bases not matched to a gene. The CDR3 spans 16 residues. The CDR3 loop is CASSLGTSGDYNEQFF. The CDR3 DNA sequence: TGTGCCAGCAGTTTAGGGACTAGCGGGGATTACAATGAGCAGTTCTTC.

The gene calls are TRBV19 and TRBJ2-7; 12 bases line up with TRBD1. Germline trimming cut 0 bases from V and 6 bases from J; bases unmatched to any gene: 6. This CDR3 spans 16 amino acids. Per germline, CDR1 LNHDA and CDR2 SQIVND (reference sequence). The CDR3 DNA reads as TGTGCCAGTAGTATAGACTCGGGACAGGGGGCTTCCGAGCAGTACTTC. This sequence encodes CASSIDSGQGASEQYF.

The chain has TRBV30 and TRBJ2-7; D ambiguous. Trimming cost V 1 base and J 7 bases, with 11 bases left between them. The CDR3 runs to 12 residues. Germline-derived CDR1 and CDR2 are GTSNPN and SVGIG (reference sequence). The CDR3 reads CAWSDPLEEQYF. The CDR3 coding sequence is TGTGCCTGGAGTGATCCGTTGGAGGAGCAGTACTTC. The complete variable domain, with remaining parts taken from reference TRBV30 and TRBJ2-7, reads SQTIHQWPATLVQPVGSPLSLECTVEGTSNPNLYWYRQAAGRGLQLLFYSVGIGQISSEVPQNLSASRPQDRQFILSSKKLLLSDSGFYLCAWSDPLEEQYFGPGTRLTVT.

This chain connects TRBV6-5 to TRBJ1-3; D gene uncertain. With 11 bases removed from V and 0 bases from J, the gap between germline ends came to 14 bases. Germline V gives CDR1 MNHEY, CDR2 SVGAGI. The CDR3 loop spans 14 amino acids. CDR3 sequence: CASTGVVSGNTIYF. The DNA for the CDR3 is TGTGCCTCTACCGGGGTTGTCTCTGGAAACACCATATATTTT.

This chain links TRBV27 with TRBJ1-4; 9 bases line up with TRBD1. Germline V gene lookup returns CDR1 MNHEY and CDR2 SMNVEV (reference sequence). The CDR3 is 15 residues long. V gave up 5 bases and J gave up 4 bases; unmatched junction bases: 5. For the CDR3, the DNA is TGTGCCAGCAGTCCAGGGACAGGGCTTAATGAAAAACTGTTTTTT. Protein sequence: CASSPGTGLNEKLFF. Supplemented by reference TRBV27 and TRBJ1-4, the full variable domain reads EAQVTQNPRYLITVTGKKLTVTCSQNMNHEYMSWYRQDPGLGLRQIYYSMNVEVTDKGDVPEGYKVSRKEKRNFPLILESPSPNQTSLYFCASSPGTGLNEKLFFGSGTQLSVL.

The gene calls are TRBV4-1 and TRBJ1-5; D uncertain. CDR3 length: 14 amino acids. V gave up 0 bases and J gave up 9 bases, with 12 bases separating them. CDR1 and CDR2 (germline): MGHRA, YSYEKL. The CDR3 DNA reads as TGCGCCAGCAGCCAAGATCCCACTGGTTGGCCCCAGCATTTT. Translation: CASSQDPTGWPQHF.

J is TRBJ2-2 and V is TRBV7-9, with D perhaps TRBD2 (7 bases). The V end was cut by 6 bases, the J end by 9 bases, with 17 bases between. The V gene's germline CDR1 is SEHNR and CDR2 FQNEAQ (reference sequence). The CDR3 has 14 residues. The CDR3 coding sequence is TGTGCCAGCAGGCACGGGGGGAGGGACAGGGAGCTGTTTTTT. This gives the protein CASRHGGRDRELFF.

The gene calls are TRBV27 and TRBJ2-3; D is undetermined. The CDR3 loop spans 14 amino acids. The germline V and J ends were trimmed by 5 bases and 5 bases, with 14 bases remaining between them. CDR1 MNHEY and CDR2 SMNVEV come from the germline V gene (reference sequence). The CDR3 is CASSPRNAGDTQYF. In DNA, the CDR3 is TGTGCCAGCAGTCCAAGAAACGCCGGAGATACGCAGTATTTT.

The chain couples TRBV29-1 to TRBJ1-2, with TRBD1 matching 8 bases. Looked up from germline, CDR1 is SQVTM and CDR2 is ANQGSEA. This CDR3 is built from 14 residues. V gave up 4 bases and J gave up 6 bases; unmatched junction bases: 10. CDR3 loop: CSVGRRGRQDGYTF. The CDR3 DNA is TGCAGCGTTGGTCGCAGGGGGCGCCAGGATGGCTACACCTTC.

V usage is TRBV7-9 and J usage is TRBJ1-4; D gene unclear. From germline, CDR1 is SEHNR and CDR2 FQNEAQ (reference sequence). V was pared by 0 bases and J by 3 bases, with 14 bases between. The CDR3 extends over 17 amino acids. The CDR3 nucleotides are TGTGCCAGCAGCTTAGCGCGGGCGAGGGCAGCTAATGAAAAACTGTTTTTT. Translating gives CASSLARARAANEKLFF.

Turning to this clone: Other DNA sequences from this sample encode an identical CDR3 as well. V gene TRBV27 combines with J gene TRBJ2-7, with a possible D match to TRBD2 (5 bases). This CDR3 region has 12 residues. Trimming left V 5 bases short and J 5 bases short, with 10 bases between. Germline CDR1 reads MNHEY; CDR2 reads SMNVEV (reference sequence). This CDR3 is CASSLLGDEQYF. In nucleotides, the CDR3 is TGTGCCAGCAGTCTTCTGGGAGACGAGCAGTACTTC.

V and J are TRBV7-9 and TRBJ1-4, with a possible D match to TRBD1 (5 bases). The V end was cut by 2 bases, the J end by 3 bases, with 10 bases between. Germline-derived CDR1 and CDR2 are SEHNR and FQNEAQ (reference sequence). The CDR3 runs to 15 residues. The CDR3 loop is CASSLPPGPNEKLFF. CDR3 nucleotides: TGTGCCAGCAGCTTACCCCCGGGGCCTAATGAAAAACTGTTTTTT.

This chain links TRBV9 with TRBJ1-2; 7 bases fit TRBD1. The trim removed 6 bases at V and 8 bases at J, leaving 7 bases unmatched. CDR3 length: 12 amino acids. Germline loops: CDR1 SGDLS, CDR2 YYNGEE. This CDR3 reads CASNDRVGGYTF. For the CDR3, the DNA is TGTGCCAGCAACGACAGGGTTGGGGGCTACACCTTC.

The gene calls are TRBV10-2 and TRBJ1-1; D unresolved. V lost 4 bases and J lost 6, with 9 bases in between. Germline CDR1 reads WSHSY; CDR2 reads SAAADI. There are 12 residues in the CDR3. CDR3 region: CASSGNEAEAFF. The CDR3 DNA follows: TGCGCCAGCAGTGGAAATGAAGCTGAAGCTTTCTTT.

V and J are TRBV11-3 and TRBJ2-3; 11 bases line up with TRBD1. Germline CDR1 SGHNT, CDR2 YENEEA. CDR3 length equals 15 residues. V gave up 5 bases and J gave up 5 bases; unmatched junction bases: 6. In DNA, the CDR3 is TGTGCCAGCAGCAAGCAGGACAGGGGGCAAGATACGCAGTATTTT. It yields the protein CASSKQDRGQDTQYF.

The chain uses TRBV7-2 and TRBJ2-7, with TRBD1 as a possible D gene (5 bases). Germline V gene lookup returns CDR1 SGHTA and CDR2 FQGNSA. The CDR3 is made up of 15 amino acids. V was pared by 1 base and J by 2 bases, with 12 bases between. The CDR3 is CASSLVGQLTYEQYF. DNA for the CDR3: TGTGCCAGCAGCTTAGTGGGGCAGCTTACCTACGAGCAGTACTTC.

The chain couples TRBV15 to TRBJ2-6, with unresolved D. The CDR3 has 14 residues. The V and J ends lost 3 bases and 6 bases respectively, with 9 bases between them. Germline CDR1 and CDR2: LNHNV and YYDKDF (reference sequence). The CDR3 region is CATSSTLVANVLTF. Written as DNA, the CDR3 is TGTGCCACCAGCAGCACCCTAGTGGCCAACGTCCTGACTTTC.

The chain joins TRBV25-1 to TRBJ2-5; D is uncertain. CDR1 is MGHDK and CDR2 is SYGVNS in the germline V gene. Trimming took 10 bases from V and 5 from J, leaving 14 bases between them. This CDR3 spans 12 amino acids. CDR3 in DNA: TGTGCCACTGCCCCTCGGTGGGAGACCCAGTACTTC. Translated, it gives CATAPRWETQYF.

This chain connects TRBV10-3 to TRBJ1-1, with 7 nucleotides matching TRBD1. The J segment lost 1 base and the V segment lost 8 bases, leaving 10 bases of the junction unmatched. CDR1 and CDR2 from the germline V gene are ENHRY and SYGVKD. This CDR3 comprises 15 residues. The DNA for the CDR3 is TGTGCCATCGACTCTCGACAGGGTGCGAACACTGAAGCTTTCTTT. Its protein product is CAIDSRQGANTEAFF.

The V gene is TRBV18, the J gene TRBJ1-5; D not resolved. The CDR3 has 16 amino acids. The germline V and J ends were trimmed by 3 bases and 3 bases, with 15 bases remaining between them. Per germline, CDR1 KGHSH and CDR2 LQKENI. The CDR3 nucleotides read TGTGCCAGCTCACCTAATTCAGCCGGCCTCAATCAGCCCCAGCATTTT. Translating gives CASSPNSAGLNQPQHF.

The gene calls are TRBV7-9 and TRBJ1-2; 11 bases are shared with TRBD1. The germline V gene has CDR1 SEHNR and CDR2 FQNEAQ (reference sequence). This CDR3 contains 17 residues. The trim removed 5 bases at V and 10 bases at J, leaving 18 bases unmatched. CDR3 sequence: CASSAPLGQGDPDSYTF. The CDR3 nucleotides are TGTGCCAGCAGCGCCCCTCTGGGACAGGGGGATCCTGATTCCTACACCTTC.

V gene TRBV15 combines with J gene TRBJ2-5; D uncertain. The CDR3 is 11 residues long. Germline-derived CDR1 and CDR2 are LNHNV and YYDKDF (reference sequence). With 6 bases removed from V and 1 base from J, the gap between germline ends came to 3 bases. The DNA of the CDR3 is TGTGCCACCAGGAGCCAAGAGACCCAGTACTTC. Its protein is CATRSQETQYF.

CDR3 DNA sequence: TGTGCCAGCTCACCACAGGGCGGGGACACTGAAGCTTTCTTT. Its translation is CASSPQGGDTEAFF. The chain has TRBV18 and TRBJ1-1; no clear D gene. This CDR3 spans 14 amino acids. V was pared by 1 base and J by 3 bases, with 9 bases between. CDR1 and CDR2 (germline): KGHSH, LQKENI.

The CDR3 nucleotides read TGCGCCAGCAGCCTAGGACTAGCGGGATGGTCTGGCACAGATACGCAGTATTTT. Its protein is CASSLGLAGWSGTDTQYF. This chain uses TRBV5-1 with TRBJ2-3, with 12 bases fitting TRBD2. This CDR3 has 18 amino acids. V lost 4 bases, J lost 1 base, and 10 bases stayed unmatched. Germline V gene lookup returns CDR1 SGHRS and CDR2 YFSETQ.

The gene calls are TRBV7-8 and TRBJ2-3; maybe TRBD2 (6 bases). Germline V lookup: CDR1 SGHVS, CDR2 FQNEAQ. The CDR3 is 14 amino acids. V lost 1 base and J lost 4, with 9 bases in between. The CDR3 reads CASSLDQRADTQYF. The CDR3 nucleotides read TGTGCCAGCAGCTTAGATCAGCGGGCAGATACGCAGTATTTT. The full variable domain, in which reference TRBV7-8 and TRBJ2-3 provide the parts outside the CDR3, is GAGVSQSPRYKVAKRGQDVALRCDPISGHVSLFWYQQALGQGPEFLTYFQNEAQLDKSGLPSDRFFAERPEGSVSTLKIQRTQQEDSAVYLCASSLDQRADTQYFGPGTRLTVL.

The J gene is TRBJ2-4, the V gene TRBV28, with a possible D match to TRBD1 (5 bases). The germline CDR1 and CDR2 sequences are MDHEN and SYDVKM. Deletions cut 6 bases from V and 0 bases from J, with 18 bases between. The CDR3 is made up of 17 amino acids. As DNA, the CDR3 is TGTGCCAGCAGGCTTGTCAGGGATGGGCTAGCCAAAAACATTCAGTACTTC. Amino acids: CASRLVRDGLAKNIQYF.

This clone appeared a single time. The chain has TRBV30 and TRBJ2-7, with D unresolved. CDR1 GTSNPN and CDR2 SVGIG come from the germline V gene (reference sequence). V was shortened by 2 bases and J by 0 bases, with 11 bases between the two germline ends. CDR3 length equals 14 residues. The CDR3 sequence is CAWSLGLGSYEQYF. Here the CDR3 DNA reads TGTGCCTGGAGTCTAGGTCTCGGCTCCTACGAGCAGTACTTC.